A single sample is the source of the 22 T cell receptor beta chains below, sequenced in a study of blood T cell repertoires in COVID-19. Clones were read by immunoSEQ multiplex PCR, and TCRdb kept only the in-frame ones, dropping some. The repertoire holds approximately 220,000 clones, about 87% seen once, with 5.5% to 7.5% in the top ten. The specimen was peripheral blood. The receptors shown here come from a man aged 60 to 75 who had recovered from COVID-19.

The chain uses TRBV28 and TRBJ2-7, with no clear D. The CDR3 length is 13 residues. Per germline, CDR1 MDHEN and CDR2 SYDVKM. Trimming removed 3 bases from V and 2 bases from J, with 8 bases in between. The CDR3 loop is CASSLAIPYEQYF. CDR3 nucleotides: TGTGCCAGCAGTTTGGCCATCCCCTACGAGCAGTACTTC.

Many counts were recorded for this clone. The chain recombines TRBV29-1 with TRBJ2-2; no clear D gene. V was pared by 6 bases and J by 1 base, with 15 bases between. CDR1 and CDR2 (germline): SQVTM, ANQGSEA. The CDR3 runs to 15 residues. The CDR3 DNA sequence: TGCAGCGTGAGTTGGGCCAGTCTGAACACCGGGGAGCTGTTTTTT. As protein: CSVSWASLNTGELFF.

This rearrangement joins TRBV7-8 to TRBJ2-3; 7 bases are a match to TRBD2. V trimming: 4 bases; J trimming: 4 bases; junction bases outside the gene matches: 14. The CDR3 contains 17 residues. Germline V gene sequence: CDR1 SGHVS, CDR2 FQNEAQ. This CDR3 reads CASSSLTSARTSDTQYF. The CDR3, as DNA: TGTGCCAGCAGCTCTCTTACTAGCGCTCGTACTTCAGATACGCAGTATTTT.

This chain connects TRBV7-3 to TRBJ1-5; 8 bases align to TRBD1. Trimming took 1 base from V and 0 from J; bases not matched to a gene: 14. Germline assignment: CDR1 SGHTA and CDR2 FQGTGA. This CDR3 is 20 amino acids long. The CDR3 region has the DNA TGTGCCAGCAGCTTAAAACTTACGGACAGGGCAACCTATAGCAATCAGCCCCAGCATTTT. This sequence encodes CASSLKLTDRATYSNQPQHF.

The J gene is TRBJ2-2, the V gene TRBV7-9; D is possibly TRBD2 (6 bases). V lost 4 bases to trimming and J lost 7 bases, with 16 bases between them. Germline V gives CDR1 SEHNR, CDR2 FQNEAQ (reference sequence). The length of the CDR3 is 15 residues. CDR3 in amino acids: CASSSTRRGIGELFF. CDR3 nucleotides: TGTGCCAGCAGCTCCACCCGGAGGGGCATCGGGGAGCTGTTTTTT.

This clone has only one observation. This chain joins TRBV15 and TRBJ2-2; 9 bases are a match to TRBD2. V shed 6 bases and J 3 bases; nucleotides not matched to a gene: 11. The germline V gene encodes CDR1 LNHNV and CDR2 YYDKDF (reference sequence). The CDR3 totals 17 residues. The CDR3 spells CATSIRNLAGYTGELFF. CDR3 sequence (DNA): TGTGCCACCAGTATAAGGAACCTAGCGGGGTACACCGGGGAGCTGTTTTTT.

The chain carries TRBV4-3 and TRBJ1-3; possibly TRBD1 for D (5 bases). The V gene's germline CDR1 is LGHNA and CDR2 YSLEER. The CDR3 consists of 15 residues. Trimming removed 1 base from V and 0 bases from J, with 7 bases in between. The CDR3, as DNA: TGCGCCAGCAGCCAAGTCGGGGGCTCTGGAAACACCATATATTTT. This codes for CASSQVGGSGNTIYF.

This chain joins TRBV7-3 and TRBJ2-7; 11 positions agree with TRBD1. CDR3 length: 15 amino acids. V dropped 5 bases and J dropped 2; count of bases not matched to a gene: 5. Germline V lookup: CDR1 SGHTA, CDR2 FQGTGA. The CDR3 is CASSTGQGATYEQYF. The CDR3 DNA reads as TGTGCCAGCAGCACCGGACAGGGGGCCACCTACGAGCAGTACTTC.

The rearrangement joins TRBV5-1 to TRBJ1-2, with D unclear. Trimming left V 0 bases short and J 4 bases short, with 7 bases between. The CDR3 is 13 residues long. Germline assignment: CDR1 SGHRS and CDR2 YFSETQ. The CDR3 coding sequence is TGCGCCAGCAGCTTGGACAGTTCCTATGGCTACACCTTC. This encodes CASSLDSSYGYTF.

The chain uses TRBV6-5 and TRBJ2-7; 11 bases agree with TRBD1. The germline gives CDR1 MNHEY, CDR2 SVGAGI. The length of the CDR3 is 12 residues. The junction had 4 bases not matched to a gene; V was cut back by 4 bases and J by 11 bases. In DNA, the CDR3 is TGTGCCAGCAGTTGGGGACAGGGGGTGGAGTACTTC. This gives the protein CASSWGQGVEYF.

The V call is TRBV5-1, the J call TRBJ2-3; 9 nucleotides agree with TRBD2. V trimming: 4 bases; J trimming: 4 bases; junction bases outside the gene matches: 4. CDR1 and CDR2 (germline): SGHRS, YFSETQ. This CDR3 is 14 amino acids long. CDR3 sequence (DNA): TGCGCCAGCAGCCTTAGCGGGAGTTCAGATACGCAGTATTTT. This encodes CASSLSGSSDTQYF.

The CDR3 loop is CASSLGTSGRDTQYF. The CDR3 coding sequence is TGTGCCAGCAGCTTAGGGACTAGCGGGAGGGATACGCAGTATTTT. This sequence joins TRBV5-4 and TRBJ2-3, with TRBD2 matching 15 bases. This CDR3 is 15 amino acids long. V dropped 2 bases and J dropped 6; count of bases not matched to a gene: 1. The V gene's germline CDR1 is SGHNT and CDR2 YYREEE (reference sequence).

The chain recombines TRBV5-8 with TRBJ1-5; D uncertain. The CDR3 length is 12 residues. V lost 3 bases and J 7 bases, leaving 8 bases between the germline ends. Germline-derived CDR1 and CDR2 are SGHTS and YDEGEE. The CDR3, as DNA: TGTGCCAGCAGCTACTTAAAACAGCCCCAGCATTTT. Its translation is CASSYLKQPQHF.

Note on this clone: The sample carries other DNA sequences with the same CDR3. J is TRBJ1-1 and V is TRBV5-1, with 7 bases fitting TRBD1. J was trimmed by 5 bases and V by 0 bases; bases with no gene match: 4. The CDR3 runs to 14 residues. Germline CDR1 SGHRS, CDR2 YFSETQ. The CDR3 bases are TGCGCCAGCAGCTTGGGACAGGGTGGGACTGAAGCTTTCTTT. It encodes CASSLGQGGTEAFF.

The CDR3 region is CATSDSGLQETQYF. CDR3 sequence (DNA): TGTGCCACCAGTGATTCGGGACTACAAGAGACCCAGTACTTC. This chain joins TRBV24-1 and TRBJ2-5; 7 bases match TRBD2. The V gene's germline CDR1 is KGHDR and CDR2 SFDVKD. The CDR3 contains 14 residues. The V segment lost 2 bases and the J segment 2 bases; nucleotides outside the gene matches: 1.

The CDR3 DNA reads TGTGCCAGCAATAAAGGGGGAAGCTCCTACAATGAGCAGTTCTTC. This sequence encodes CASNKGGSSYNEQFF. The chain combines TRBV6-5 with TRBJ2-1; maybe TRBD1 (6 bases). Looked up from germline, CDR1 is MNHEY and CDR2 is SVGAGI. Trimming removed 7 bases from V and 0 bases from J, with 13 bases in between. The CDR3 covers 15 residues.

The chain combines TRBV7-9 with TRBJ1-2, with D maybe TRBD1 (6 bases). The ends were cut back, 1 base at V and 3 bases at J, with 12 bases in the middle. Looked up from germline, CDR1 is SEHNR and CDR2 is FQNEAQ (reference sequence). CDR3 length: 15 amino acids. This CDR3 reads CASSLDQGWDYGYTF. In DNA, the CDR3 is TGTGCCAGCAGCTTAGATCAGGGGTGGGACTATGGCTACACCTTC.

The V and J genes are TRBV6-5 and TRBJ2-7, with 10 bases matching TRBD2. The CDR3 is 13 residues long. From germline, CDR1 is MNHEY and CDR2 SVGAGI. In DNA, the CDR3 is TGTGTAAGCGGGGGGGATTCCCCCGGTGAGCAGTACTTC. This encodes CVSGGDSPGEQYF.

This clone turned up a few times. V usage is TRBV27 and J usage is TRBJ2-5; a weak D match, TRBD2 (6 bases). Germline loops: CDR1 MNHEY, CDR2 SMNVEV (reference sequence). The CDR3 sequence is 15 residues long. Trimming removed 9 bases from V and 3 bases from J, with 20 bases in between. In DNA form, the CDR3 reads TGTGCCAGTTTAGGCCTCGGGACTGGAAAAGAGACCCAGTACTTC. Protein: CASLGLGTGKETQYF.

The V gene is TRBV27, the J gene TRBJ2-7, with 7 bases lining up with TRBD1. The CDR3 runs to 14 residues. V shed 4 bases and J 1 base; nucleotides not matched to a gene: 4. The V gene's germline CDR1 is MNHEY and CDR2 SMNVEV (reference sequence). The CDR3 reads CASSSPGQSYEQYF. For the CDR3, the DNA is TGTGCCAGCAGTTCTCCGGGACAGTCCTACGAGCAGTACTTC.

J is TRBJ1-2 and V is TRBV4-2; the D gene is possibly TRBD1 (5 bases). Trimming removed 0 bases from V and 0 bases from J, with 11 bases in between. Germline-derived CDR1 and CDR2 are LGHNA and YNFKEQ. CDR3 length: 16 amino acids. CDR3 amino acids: CASSQESRATNYGYTF. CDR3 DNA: TGTGCCAGCAGCCAAGAGAGCAGGGCCACTAACTATGGCTACACCTTC.

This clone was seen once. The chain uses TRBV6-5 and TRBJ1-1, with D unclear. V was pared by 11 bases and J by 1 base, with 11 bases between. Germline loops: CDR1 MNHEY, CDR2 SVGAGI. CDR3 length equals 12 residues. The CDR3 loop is CAHGRENTEAFF. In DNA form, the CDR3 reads TGTGCCCACGGGCGGGAGAACACTGAAGCTTTCTTT.